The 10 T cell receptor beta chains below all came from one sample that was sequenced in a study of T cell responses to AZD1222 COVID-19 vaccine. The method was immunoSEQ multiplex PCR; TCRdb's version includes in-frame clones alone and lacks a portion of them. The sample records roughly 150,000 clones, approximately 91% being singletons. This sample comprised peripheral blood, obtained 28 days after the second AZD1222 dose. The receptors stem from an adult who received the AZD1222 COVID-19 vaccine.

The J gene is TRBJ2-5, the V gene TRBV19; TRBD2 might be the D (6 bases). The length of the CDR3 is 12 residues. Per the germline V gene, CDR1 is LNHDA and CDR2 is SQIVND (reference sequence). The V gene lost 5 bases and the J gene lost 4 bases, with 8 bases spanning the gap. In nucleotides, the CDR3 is TGTGCCAGTAGTTCAGCGGGAGAGACCCAGTACTTC. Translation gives CASSSAGETQYF.

The CDR3 bases are TGTGCCAGCAGACCAGGGGTGAGGACTGAAGCTTTCTTT. It translates to CASRPGVRTEAFF. The V and J genes are TRBV3-1 (or the pseudogene TRBV3-2) and TRBJ1-1; tentatively, D is TRBD1 (6 bases). Germline CDR1 reads LGHDT; CDR2 reads YNNKEL (reference sequence). This CDR3 has 13 residues. V was cut by 6 bases and J by 5 bases, with 13 bases left in between.

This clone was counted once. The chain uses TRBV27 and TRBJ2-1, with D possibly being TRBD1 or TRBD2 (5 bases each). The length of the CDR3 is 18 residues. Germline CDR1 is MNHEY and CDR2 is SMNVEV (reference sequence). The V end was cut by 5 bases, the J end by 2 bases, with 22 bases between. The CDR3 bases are TGTGCCAGCAGTCCCGACCTCATCGGGGACGAAACCTACAATGAGCAGTTCTTC. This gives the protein CASSPDLIGDETYNEQFF.

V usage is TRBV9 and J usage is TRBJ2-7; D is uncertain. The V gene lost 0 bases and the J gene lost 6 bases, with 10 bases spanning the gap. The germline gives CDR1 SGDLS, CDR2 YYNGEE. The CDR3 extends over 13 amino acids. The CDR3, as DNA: TGTGCCAGCAGCGTAGCTGATCAGACCGAGCAGTACTTC. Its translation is CASSVADQTEQYF.

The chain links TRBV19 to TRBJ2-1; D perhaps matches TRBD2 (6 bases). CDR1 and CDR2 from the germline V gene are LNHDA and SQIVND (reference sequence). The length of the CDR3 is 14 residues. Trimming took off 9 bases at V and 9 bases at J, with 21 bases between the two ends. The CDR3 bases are TGTGCCAGCCACGGTGGGGCCCGGCGGGGTGAGCAGTTCTTC. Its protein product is CASHGGARRGEQFF.

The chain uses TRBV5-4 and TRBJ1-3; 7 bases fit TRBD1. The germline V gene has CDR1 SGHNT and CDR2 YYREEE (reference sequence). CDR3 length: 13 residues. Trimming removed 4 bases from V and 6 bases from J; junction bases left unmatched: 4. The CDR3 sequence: CASSRDSSNTIYF. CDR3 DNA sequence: TGTGCCAGCAGCCGGGACAGCTCAAACACCATATATTTT.

CDR3 in amino acids: CASSPMNGNTEAFF. In DNA, the CDR3 is TGCGCCAGCAGCCCAATGAACGGGAACACTGAAGCTTTCTTT. The chain combines TRBV5-1 with TRBJ1-1; no firm D call. The CDR3 runs 14 residues. CDR1 is SGHRS and CDR2 is YFSETQ in the germline V gene. V was shortened by 4 bases and J by 1 base, with 11 bases between the two germline ends. The whole variable domain, filled in from reference TRBV5-1 and TRBJ1-1, reads KAGVTQTPRYLIKTRGQQVTLSCSPISGHRSVSWYQQTPGQGLQFLFEYFSETQRNKGNFPGRFSGRQFSNSRSEMNVSTLELGDSALYLCASSPMNGNTEAFFGQGTRLTVV.

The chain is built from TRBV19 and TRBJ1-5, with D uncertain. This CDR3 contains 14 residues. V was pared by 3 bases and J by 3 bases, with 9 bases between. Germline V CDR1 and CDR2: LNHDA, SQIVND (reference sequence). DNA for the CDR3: TGTGCCAGTAGTATCCGACCGATCAATCAGCCCCAGCATTTT. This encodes CASSIRPINQPQHF.

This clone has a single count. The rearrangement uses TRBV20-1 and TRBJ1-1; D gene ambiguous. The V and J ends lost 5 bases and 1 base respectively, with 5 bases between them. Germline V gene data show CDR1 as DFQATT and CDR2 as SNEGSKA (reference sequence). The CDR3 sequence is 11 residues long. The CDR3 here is CSAEGNTEAFF. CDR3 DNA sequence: TGCAGTGCTGAGGGGAACACTGAAGCTTTCTTT.

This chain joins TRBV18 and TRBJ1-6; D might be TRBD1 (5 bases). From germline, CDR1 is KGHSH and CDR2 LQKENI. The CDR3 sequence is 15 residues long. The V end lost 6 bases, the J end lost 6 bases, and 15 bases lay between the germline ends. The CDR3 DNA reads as TGTGCCAGCTCCGAGACGGGGGGGAGTAATTCACCCCTCCACTTT. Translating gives CASSETGGSNSPLHF.